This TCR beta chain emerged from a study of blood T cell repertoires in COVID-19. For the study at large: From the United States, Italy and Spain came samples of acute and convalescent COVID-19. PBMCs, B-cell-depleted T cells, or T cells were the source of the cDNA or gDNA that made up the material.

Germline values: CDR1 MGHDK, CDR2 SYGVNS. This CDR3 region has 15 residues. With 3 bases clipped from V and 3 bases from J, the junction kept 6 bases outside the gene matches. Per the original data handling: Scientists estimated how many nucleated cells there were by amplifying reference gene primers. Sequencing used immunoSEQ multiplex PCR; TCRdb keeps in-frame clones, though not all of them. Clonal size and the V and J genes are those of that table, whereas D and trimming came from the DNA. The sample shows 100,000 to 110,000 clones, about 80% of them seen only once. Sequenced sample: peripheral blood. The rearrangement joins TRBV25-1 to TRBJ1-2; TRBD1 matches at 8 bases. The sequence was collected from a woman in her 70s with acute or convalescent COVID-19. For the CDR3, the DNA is TGTGCCAGCAGTGAGTTGACAGGGGTTGACTATGGCTACACCTTC. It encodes CASSELTGVDYGYTF.